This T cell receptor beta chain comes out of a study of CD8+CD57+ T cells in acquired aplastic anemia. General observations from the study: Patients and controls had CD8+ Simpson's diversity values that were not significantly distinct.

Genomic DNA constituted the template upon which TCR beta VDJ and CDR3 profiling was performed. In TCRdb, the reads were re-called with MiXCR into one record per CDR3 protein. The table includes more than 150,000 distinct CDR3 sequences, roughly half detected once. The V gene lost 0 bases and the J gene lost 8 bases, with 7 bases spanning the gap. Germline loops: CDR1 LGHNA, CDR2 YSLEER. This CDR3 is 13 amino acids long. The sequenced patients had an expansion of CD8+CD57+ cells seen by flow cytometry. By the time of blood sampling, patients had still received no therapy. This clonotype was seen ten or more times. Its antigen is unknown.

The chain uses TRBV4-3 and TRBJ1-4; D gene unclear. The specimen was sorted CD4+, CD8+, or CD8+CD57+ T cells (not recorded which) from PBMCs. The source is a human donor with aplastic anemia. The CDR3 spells CASSQDRREKLFF. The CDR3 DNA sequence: TGCGCCAGCAGCCAAGATCGAAGGGAAAAACTGTTTTTT.